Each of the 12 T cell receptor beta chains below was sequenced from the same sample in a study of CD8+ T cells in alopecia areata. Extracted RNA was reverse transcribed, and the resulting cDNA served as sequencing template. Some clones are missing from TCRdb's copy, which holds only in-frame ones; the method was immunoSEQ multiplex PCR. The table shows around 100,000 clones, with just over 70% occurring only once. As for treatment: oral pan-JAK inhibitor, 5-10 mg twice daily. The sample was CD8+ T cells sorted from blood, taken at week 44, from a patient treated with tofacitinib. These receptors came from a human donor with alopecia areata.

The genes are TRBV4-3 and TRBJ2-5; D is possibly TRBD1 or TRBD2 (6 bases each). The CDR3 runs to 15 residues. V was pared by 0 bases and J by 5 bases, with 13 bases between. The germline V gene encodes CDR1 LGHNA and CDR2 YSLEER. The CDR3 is CASSQDTGGRETQYF. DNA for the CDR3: TGCGCCAGCAGCCAAGATACCGGGGGCAGGGAGACCCAGTACTTC.

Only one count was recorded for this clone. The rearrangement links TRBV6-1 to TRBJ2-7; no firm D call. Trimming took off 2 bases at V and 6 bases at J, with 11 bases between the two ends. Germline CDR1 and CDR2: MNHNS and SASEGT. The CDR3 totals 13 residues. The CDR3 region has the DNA TGTGCCAGCAGTGAATTTCGAGTGGCCGAGCAGTACTTC. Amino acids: CASSEFRVAEQYF.

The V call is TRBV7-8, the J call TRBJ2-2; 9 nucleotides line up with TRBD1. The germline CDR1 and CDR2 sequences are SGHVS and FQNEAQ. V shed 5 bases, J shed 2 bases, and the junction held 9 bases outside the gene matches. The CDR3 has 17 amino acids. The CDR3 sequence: CASSPRDRVLNTGELFF. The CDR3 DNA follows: TGTGCCAGCAGCCCCCGGGACAGGGTGCTAAACACCGGGGAGCTGTTTTTT.

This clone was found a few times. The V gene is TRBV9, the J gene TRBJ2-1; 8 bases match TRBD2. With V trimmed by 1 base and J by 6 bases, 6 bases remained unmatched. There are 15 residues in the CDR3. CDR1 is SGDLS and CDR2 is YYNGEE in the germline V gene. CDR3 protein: CASSVQLAAVNEQFF. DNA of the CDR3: TGTGCCAGCAGCGTACAACTAGCGGCCGTCAATGAGCAGTTCTTC.

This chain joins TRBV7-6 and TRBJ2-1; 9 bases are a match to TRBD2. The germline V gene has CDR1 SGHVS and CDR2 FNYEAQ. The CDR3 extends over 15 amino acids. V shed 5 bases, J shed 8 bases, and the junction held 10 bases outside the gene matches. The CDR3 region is CASSQERGAEYEQFF. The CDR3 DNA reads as TGTGCCAGCAGCCAGGAGCGGGGGGCTGAGTATGAGCAGTTCTTC.

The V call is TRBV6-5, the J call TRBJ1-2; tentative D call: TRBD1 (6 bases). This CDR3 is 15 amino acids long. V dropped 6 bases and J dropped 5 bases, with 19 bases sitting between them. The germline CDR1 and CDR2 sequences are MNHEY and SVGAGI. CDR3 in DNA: TGTGCCAGCAGAGGACAGACCTTCGTGAGGTATGGCTACACCTTC. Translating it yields CASRGQTFVRYGYTF.

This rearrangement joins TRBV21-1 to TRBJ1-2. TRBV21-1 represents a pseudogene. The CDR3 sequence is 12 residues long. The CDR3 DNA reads TGTGCCAGCAGGGCGCGGGACTATGGCTACACCTTC. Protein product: CASRARDYGYTF.

CDR3 nucleotide sequence: TGTGCCAGCAGCTTACAGGGGATCCAGGGGAACACTGAAGCTTTCTTT. It is translated as CASSLQGIQGNTEAFF. The chain combines TRBV7-8 with TRBJ1-1, with D tentatively TRBD1 (6 bases). Germline CDR1 SGHVS, CDR2 FQNEAQ. Trimming took off 2 bases at V and 1 base at J, with 14 bases between the two ends. This CDR3 spans 16 amino acids.

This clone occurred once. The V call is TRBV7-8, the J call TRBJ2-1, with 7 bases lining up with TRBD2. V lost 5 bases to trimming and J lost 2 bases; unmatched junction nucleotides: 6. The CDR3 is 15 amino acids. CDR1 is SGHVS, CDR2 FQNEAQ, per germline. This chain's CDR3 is CASSQSGVAYNEQFF. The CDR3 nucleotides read TGTGCCAGCAGCCAAAGCGGGGTCGCCTACAATGAGCAGTTCTTC.

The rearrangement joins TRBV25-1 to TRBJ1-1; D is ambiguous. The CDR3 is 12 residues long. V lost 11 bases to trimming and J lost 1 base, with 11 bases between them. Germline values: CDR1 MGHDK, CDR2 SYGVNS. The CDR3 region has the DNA TGTGCCTCAGTCGCAGGGAACACTGAAGCTTTCTTT. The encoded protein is CASVAGNTEAFF.

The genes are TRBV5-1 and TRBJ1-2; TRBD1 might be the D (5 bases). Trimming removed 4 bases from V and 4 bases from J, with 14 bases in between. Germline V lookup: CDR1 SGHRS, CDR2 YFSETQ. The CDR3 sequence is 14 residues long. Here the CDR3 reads CASSEKTAIYGYTF. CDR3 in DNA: TGCGCCAGCAGCGAAAAGACAGCCATCTATGGCTACACCTTC.

In nucleotides, the CDR3 is TGTGCCAGCAGCATGACACGCTATGGCTACACCTTC. The encoded protein is CASSMTRYGYTF. The chain couples TRBV6-5 to TRBJ1-2, with D unresolved. Trimming took 6 bases from V and 4 from J, leaving 9 bases between them. The CDR3 consists of 12 residues. CDR1 is MNHEY and CDR2 is SVGAGI in the germline V gene.